This TCR beta chain was captured by sequencing in a study of T cells expressing NK-cell markers (TCRdb year 2020). Regarding the complete study: TCR beta-chain repertoires were profiled in sorted CD3+CD56+NKG2C+, CD3+CD56+NKG2C- and CD3+CD56-NKG2C+ T-cell subsets from fewer than 10 donors. Among the eight sequenced donors, only one was HCMV-seronegative, while the other seven were HCMV-seropositive. The eight sequenced donors were randomly selected healthy volunteers, three men and five women. The libraries were sequenced on Illumina HiSeq 2000/2500, MiSeq or NextSeq, producing 2 x 150 bp reads. General findings and caveats noted by the study authors: Whether the expanded NKG2C-expressing T cell clones were specific for HCMV antigens was left unclear. Those dominant clonotypes were again the most abundant among CD3+CD56-NKG2C+ cells in a handful of donors, at roughly 25-60.1%. In several donors, the dominant CD3+CD56+NKG2C+ clonotypes were found to rank among the top 10 CD8+ clonotypes and to make up roughly 1.0-8% of CD8+ T cells.

The sample was run on an Illumina HiSeq 2000. The TCR beta cDNA libraries were made using 5'RACE template switching, a step that added both a universal primer site and unique molecular identifiers. Priming for cDNA synthesis came from the TCR beta constant segment, and two successive PCR amplification steps followed. The original methods were these. MIGEC handled demultiplexing of the reads and grouping by UMI, while MiTCR was used to assemble and quantify clonotypes. Only TCR cDNA sequences supported by at least two reads were kept to exclude erroneous sequences. The tcR package was used for downstream repertoire analysis, and clonotypes were matched across fractions by CDR3 nucleotide sequence plus V segment. VDJmatch was used to annotate antigen specificity against VDJdb, with one amino acid substitution in CDR3 allowed. TCRdb reprocessed the reads and provides one entry for every CDR3 protein sequence; no DNA is given. The V and J calls come from TCRdb's annotation, not from the publication. The sample table includes around 380,000 distinct CDR3 sequences. The biggest ten clones account for about 10% of the sample.

A commercial ELISA kit detecting HCMV-specific IgG in serum was used to determine HCMV serostatus. Peripheral blood mononuclear cells were isolated from blood by Ficoll density gradient centrifugation. Regarding this clonotype: Its antigen remains undetermined.

Sequenced sample: blood T cells: a sorted CD56 or NKG2C T cell subset, CD4+ or CD8+ T cells, or bulk PBMC T cells (not recorded which). This receptor was taken from a woman between 50 and 59 years old in good health. Donor details come from another sample of the same person, matched by shared clones.

This receptor carries the CDR3 CSVEARRAPETQYF. This receptor chain uses TRBV29-1 and TRBJ2-5; TCRdb names TRBD2, which stays unverified in the absence of DNA. From its cysteine to its phenylalanine, the CDR3 spans 14 amino acids. Only the protein is available. Taken from the germline V gene, the CDR1 and CDR2 loops are SQVTM and ANQGSEA.